These T cell receptor beta chains were read from a single sample in a study of post-analysis software for immune sequencing data. TCRdb analysed the PCR reads with MiXCR anew, one entry per CDR3 protein. The table lists more than 500,000 distinct CDR3 sequences, roughly 34% of them singletons. The sequencing input was blood. These receptors all stem from a girl aged 2-17 years with multiple sclerosis. Each CDR3 is given with its conserved first and last residue. A D gene is named only where the DNA matches it firmly. Where a row states a size, it is once, few, many or the class of an expanded clone; other rows omit it.

abundance | j_gene | v_gene | d_gene | CDR3nt | CDR3aa
. | TRBJ1-1 | TRBV6-5 | . | TGTGCCAGCAGTTTTTCACAGGTGGGGACTGAAGCTTTCTTT | CASSFSQVGTEAFF
. | TRBJ2-2 | TRBV12-3/TRBV12-4 | . | TGTGCCAGCAGTTCCAGGATGGGCCTGTCGAACACCGGGGAGCTGTTTTTT | CASSSRMGLSNTGELFF
. | TRBJ1-1 | TRBV3-1 | TRBD1 | TGTGCCAGCAGCTCACAGGGGTTGGTTGAAGCTTTCTTT | CASSSQGLVEAFF
. | TRBJ2-3 | TRBV5-5 | . | TGTGCCAGCACCGAAGACGTTACGCAGTATTTT | CASTEDVTQYF
. | TRBJ2-2 | TRBV5-1 | . | TGCGCCAGCAGTCGAGAGGGTAACACCGGGGAGCTGTTTTTT | CASSREGNTGELFF
. | TRBJ1-2 | TRBV7-2 | TRBD1 | TGTGCCAGCAGTAGGGACAGGGCCTCGAGATATGGCTACACCTTC | CASSRDRASRYGYTF
. | TRBJ2-5 | TRBV25-1 | TRBD1 | TGTGCCAGCAGTGAGCCGACAGGGGCAGGGGAGACCCAGTACTTC | CASSEPTGAGETQYF
. | TRBJ2-4 | TRBV4-1 | . | TGCGCCAGCAGCCAAGAATCCCTCTCAGCCAAAAACATTCAGTACTTC | CASSQESLSAKNIQYF
few | TRBJ2-5 | TRBV12-3/TRBV12-4 | TRBD2 | TGTGCCAGCAGTCCCCGCCTAGCGGGGGGAAAGCGGGAGACCCAGTACTTC | CASSPRLAGGKRETQYF
few | TRBJ2-3 | TRBV6-5 | . | TGTGCCAGCAGTTACAAGGGGGTAGATACGCAGTATTTT | CASSYKGVDTQYF
. | TRBJ2-7 | TRBV15 | . | TGTGCCACCAGCTTAACCGGGAACTCCTACGAGCAGTACTTC | CATSLTGNSYEQYF
. | TRBJ2-7 | TRBV6-1 | . | TGTGCCAGCAGTGAATTGGCAATTCGCTCCTACGAGCAGTACTTC | CASSELAIRSYEQYF
. | TRBJ2-3 | TRBV20-1 | TRBD2 | TGCAGTGCCTCGGGGGGGCCCCCCGGAGATACGCAGTATTTT | CSASGGPPGDTQYF
few | TRBJ1-5 | TRBV2 | . | TGTGCCAGCAGTGAAGGGGGCCACCGTAGCAATCAGCCCCAGCATTTT | CASSEGGHRSNQPQHF
. | TRBJ2-5 | TRBV11-2 | . | TGTGCCAGCAGCTTAGGGGGTCCAGAGACCCAGTACTTC | CASSLGGPETQYF
. | TRBJ2-3 | TRBV5-5 | . | TGTGCCAGCAGCTTGGATCCGTTTAGCACAGATACGCAGTATTTT | CASSLDPFSTDTQYF
. | TRBJ1-4 | TRBV6-1 | TRBD1 | TGTGCCAGCTGGACAGGGACTAATGAAAAACTGTTTTTT | CASWTGTNEKLFF
. | TRBJ1-4 | TRBV3-1 | . | TGTGCCAGCAGCCAAGGGGGATTGAGGGGGGAGAATGAAAAACTGTTTTTT | CASSQGGLRGENEKLFF
. | TRBJ1-6 | TRBV6-6 | TRBD1 | TGTGCCAGCAACCCCCTGAAACGGACAGGAGGAAGTTCACCCCTCCACTTT | CASNPLKRTGGSSPLHF
. | TRBJ2-1 | TRBV2 | TRBD2 | TGTGCCAGCAGTGGAGCGGGGGCCGTCTACAATGAGCAGTTCTTC | CASSGAGAVYNEQFF
. | TRBJ2-7 | TRBV7-9 | . | TGTGCCAGCAGCTTTGATATGTCCCAGGAGTCCTACGAGCAGTACTTC | CASSFDMSQESYEQYF
few | TRBJ2-7 | TRBV5-1 | . | TGCGCCAGCAAACTCTCCTACGAGCAGTACTTC | CASKLSYEQYF
few | TRBJ2-6 | TRBV5-6 | . | TGTGCCAGCACGTCTGGGGCCAACGTCCTGACTTTC | CASTSGANVLTF
. | TRBJ1-6 | TRBV14 | TRBD1 | TGTGCCAGCAGCCACAGGGCGACAGGGGGGAATTCACCCCTCCACTTT | CASSHRATGGNSPLHF
. | TRBJ2-7 | TRBV7-8 | TRBD1 | TGTGCCAGCAGCTTTTCCGGGACAGGGGGCGGCGAGCAGTACTTC | CASSFSGTGGGEQYF
. | TRBJ2-1 | TRBV6-2/TRBV6-3 | . | TGTGCCAGCAGTCAAACGAGGGGGGCGCCCAGGGATGAGCAGTTCTTC | CASSQTRGAPRDEQFF
few | TRBJ1-2 | TRBV7-6 | TRBD1 | TGTGCCAGCAGCTTTGCGCAGGGGGCAGGCTACACCTTC | CASSFAQGAGYTF
. | TRBJ2-7 | TRBV20-1 | . | TGCAGTGCTAGTCGTCCGGACGAGCAGTACTTC | CSASRPDEQYF
. | TRBJ1-2 | TRBV4-1 | TRBD1 | TGCGCCAGCAGCCAAACGGGACAGGGGAACTATGGCTACACCTTC | CASSQTGQGNYGYTF
. | TRBJ2-1 | TRBV24-1 | . | TGTGCCACCAGTGCCGTGACAGGAGCCTCCTACAATGAGCAGTTCTTC | CATSAVTGASYNEQFF
few | TRBJ2-7 | TRBV19 | . | TGTGCCAGTCGGAACACAGCCAGCTCCTACGAGCAGTACTTC | CASRNTASSYEQYF
. | TRBJ2-1 | TRBV7-9 | TRBD2 | TGTGCCAGCAGCTTAGAAGCGGGGGGCCTTGGCGATGAGCAGTTCTTC | CASSLEAGGLGDEQFF
once | TRBJ1-2 | TRBV2 | . | TGTGCCAGCAGTGAGGCCCTTAGGGACCTCTCTGGCTACACCTTC | CASSEALRDLSGYTF
. | TRBJ2-2 | TRBV4-1 | TRBD2 | TGCGCCAGCAGCCAAGACACAAGTCGGTTGACTAGCGGTATCACCGGGGAGCTGTTTTTT | CASSQDTSRLTSGITGELFF
few | TRBJ1-1 | TRBV5-1 | . | TGCGCCAGCAGCTCCGAAGGGGTCGGGGAAGCTTTCTTT | CASSSEGVGEAFF
few | TRBJ2-2 | TRBV12-3/TRBV12-4 | . | TGTGCCAGCAGTTTATTATCCAGCTACACCGGGGAGCTGTTTTTT | CASSLLSSYTGELFF
. | TRBJ1-2 | TRBV5-1 | . | TGCGCCAGCAGCGGACAGTTGGGGCAAATCTATGGCTACACCTTC | CASSGQLGQIYGYTF
many | TRBJ2-7 | TRBV29-1 | . | TGCAGCGCAAGGGGGGACCCTCGGGGCGTGTACGAGCAGTACTTC | CSARGDPRGVYEQYF
. | TRBJ1-1 | TRBV4-1 | TRBD1 | TGCGCCAGCAGGCACCGGGGACAGGGATACCCTGAAGCTTTCTTT | CASRHRGQGYPEAFF
few | TRBJ1-6 | TRBV6-1 | . | TGTGCCAGCAGTGAATTCCGGGACGATCATTCACCCCTCCACTTT | CASSEFRDDHSPLHF
. | TRBJ2-6 | TRBV29-1 | . | TGCAGCGTTGAAGATCAGGGTGCTGGGGCCAACGTCCTGACTTTC | CSVEDQGAGANVLTF
. | TRBJ1-5 | TRBV12-3/TRBV12-4 | . | TGTGCCAGCAGCTTTTTGGGCGGCTTTAGCAATCAGCCCCAGCATTTT | CASSFLGGFSNQPQHF
few | TRBJ2-4 | TRBV6-5 | TRBD2 | TGTGCCAGCAGGTTGGCGGGGGGGAACATTCAGTACTTC | CASRLAGGNIQYF
. | TRBJ2-4 | TRBV20-1 | . | TGCAGTGCTAGAGAAGATGGAGTAGTGCAGTACTTC | CSAREDGVVQYF
many | TRBJ2-7 | TRBV7-7 | . | TGTGCTAGCAGCTTAGATCTGGGCGACGAGCAGTACTTC | CASSLDLGDEQYF
few | TRBJ2-1 | TRBV27 | TRBD2 | TGTGCCAGCAGAATACTAGGAGGGAGGGCATCCGAGCAGTTCTTC | CASRILGGRASEQFF
few | TRBJ2-5 | TRBV5-1 | TRBD2 | TGCGCCAGCAGACCCCGTAGCGGGGGGCACCAAGAGACCCAGTACTTC | CASRPRSGGHQETQYF
few | TRBJ2-3 | TRBV29-1 | . | TGCAGCGTTGGAGCGGGTACGCAGTATTTT | CSVGAGTQYF
. | TRBJ2-7 | TRBV20-1 | TRBD1 | TGCAGTGCCGCCCGTTTGCTAGGGTTTGGCGGCAGGGGGATTGGCGAGCAGTACTTC | CSAARLLGFGGRGIGEQYF
few | TRBJ1-2 | TRBV12-3/TRBV12-4 | . | TGTGCCAGCAGTTTCGCGGACACCCCCTATGGCTACACCTTC | CASSFADTPYGYTF